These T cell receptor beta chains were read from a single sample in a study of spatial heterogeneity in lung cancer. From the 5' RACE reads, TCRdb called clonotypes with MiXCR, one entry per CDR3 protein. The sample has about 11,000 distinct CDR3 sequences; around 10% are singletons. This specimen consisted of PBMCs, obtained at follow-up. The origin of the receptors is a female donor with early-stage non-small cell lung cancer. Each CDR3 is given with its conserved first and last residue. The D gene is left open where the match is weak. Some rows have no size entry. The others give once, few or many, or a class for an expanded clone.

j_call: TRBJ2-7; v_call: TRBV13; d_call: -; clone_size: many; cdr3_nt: TGTGCCAGCAGCCCCCCCTCCCGCTACGAGCAGTACTTC; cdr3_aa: CASSPPSRYEQYF
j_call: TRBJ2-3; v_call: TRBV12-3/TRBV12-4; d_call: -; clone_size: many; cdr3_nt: TGTGCCAGCAGTTTGAGAGGGTCAGATACGCAGTATTTT; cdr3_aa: CASSLRGSDTQYF
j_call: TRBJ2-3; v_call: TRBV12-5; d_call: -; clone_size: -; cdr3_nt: TGTGCTAGTACGGATAGCACAGATACGCAGTATTTT; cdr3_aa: CASTDSTDTQYF
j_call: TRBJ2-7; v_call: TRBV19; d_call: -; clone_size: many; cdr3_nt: TGTGCCAGTAGTATATACGGAGGCCTGATCTACGAGCAGTACTTC; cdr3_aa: CASSIYGGLIYEQYF
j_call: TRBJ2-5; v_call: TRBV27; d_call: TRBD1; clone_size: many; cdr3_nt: TGTGCCAGCAGTTTGTATTCGGGCGGGACAGGGCGCCAAGAGACCCAGTACTTC; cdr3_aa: CASSLYSGGTGRQETQYF
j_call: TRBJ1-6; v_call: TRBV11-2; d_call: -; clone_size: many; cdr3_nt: TGTGCCAGCAGCTTCACCACGGGGTACTATTCACCCCTCCACTTT; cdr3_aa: CASSFTTGYYSPLHF
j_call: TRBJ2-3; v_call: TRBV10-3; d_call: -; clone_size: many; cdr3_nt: TGTGCCAAGTTTCCCGGGACCACGGAGTTAGTTGCAGATACGCAGTATTTT; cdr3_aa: CAKFPGTTELVADTQYF
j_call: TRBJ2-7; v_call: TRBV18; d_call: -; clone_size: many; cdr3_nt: TGTGCCAGCTCACCACCTAGAACCTCGACAGGTACCTACGAGCAGTACTTC; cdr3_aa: CASSPPRTSTGTYEQYF
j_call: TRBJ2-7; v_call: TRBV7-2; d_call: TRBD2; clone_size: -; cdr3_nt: TGTGCCAGCAGCTTACGGTCACGCGGGACTAGCGGGAGGGCCCCCTACGAGCAGTACTTC; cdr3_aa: CASSLRSRGTSGRAPYEQYF
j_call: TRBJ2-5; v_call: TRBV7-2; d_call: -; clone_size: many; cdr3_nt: TGTGCCAGCAGCCGGGCTCGCCAAGAGACCCAGTACTTC; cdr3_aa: CASSRARQETQYF
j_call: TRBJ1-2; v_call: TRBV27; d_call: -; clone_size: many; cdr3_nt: TGTGCCAGCAGCCCACTGGTAAACTATGGCTACACCTTC; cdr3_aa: CASSPLVNYGYTF
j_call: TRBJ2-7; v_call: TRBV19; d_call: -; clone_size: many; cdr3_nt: TGTGCCAGTAGTATCCATAGGATGCCCTCCCCAGAAGAGCAGTACTTC; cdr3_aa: CASSIHRMPSPEEQYF
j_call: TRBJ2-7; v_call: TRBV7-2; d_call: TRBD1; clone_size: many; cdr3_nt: TGTGCCAGCAGCTTAGTTGCAGGGGGCGAGTACGAGCAGTACTTC; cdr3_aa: CASSLVAGGEYEQYF
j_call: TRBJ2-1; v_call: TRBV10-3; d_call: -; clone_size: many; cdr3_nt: TGTGCCATCAGTGAGTCGTGGCGGGACCCCCCAATGGATCCGCAGTTCTTC; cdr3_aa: CAISESWRDPPMDPQFF
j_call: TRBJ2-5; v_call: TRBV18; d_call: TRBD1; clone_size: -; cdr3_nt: TGTGCCAGCTCACTCCGACAGGGGGCCCAAGAGACCCAGTACTTC; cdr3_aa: CASSLRQGAQETQYF
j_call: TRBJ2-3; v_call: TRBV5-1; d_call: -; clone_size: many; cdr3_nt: TGCGCCAGCAGCGTCTGGGACAGCACAGATACGCAGTATTTT; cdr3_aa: CASSVWDSTDTQYF
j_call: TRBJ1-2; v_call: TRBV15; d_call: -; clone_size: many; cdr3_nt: TGTGCCACCAGCAGAGATCACGACAGCTCCTATGGCTACACCTTC; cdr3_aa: CATSRDHDSSYGYTF
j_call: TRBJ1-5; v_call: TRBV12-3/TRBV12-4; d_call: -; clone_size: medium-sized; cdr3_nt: TGTGCCAGCAGTATAAATTATAGCAATCAGCCCCAGCATTTT; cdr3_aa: CASSINYSNQPQHF
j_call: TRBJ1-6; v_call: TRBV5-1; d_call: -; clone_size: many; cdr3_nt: TGCGCCAGCAGAAGGGATTTAAATTCACCCCTCCACTTT; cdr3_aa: CASRRDLNSPLHF
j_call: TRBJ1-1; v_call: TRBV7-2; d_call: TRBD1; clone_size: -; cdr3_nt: TGTGCCAGCAGCTTGACAGGGACGAACACTGAAGCTTTCTTT; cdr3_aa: CASSLTGTNTEAFF
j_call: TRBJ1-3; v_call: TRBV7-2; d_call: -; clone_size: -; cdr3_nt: TGTGCCAGCAGTTTATTTGGAGACACCATATATTTT; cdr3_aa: CASSLFGDTIYF
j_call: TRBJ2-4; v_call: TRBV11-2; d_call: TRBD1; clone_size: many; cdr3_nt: TGTGCCAGCAGCTCGACGACAGGGGCCAAAAACATTCAGTACTTC; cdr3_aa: CASSSTTGAKNIQYF
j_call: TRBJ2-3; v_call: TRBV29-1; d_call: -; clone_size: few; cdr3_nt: TGCAGCGTTTCAGAGTTCGGGGGCAGAGATACGCAGTATTTT; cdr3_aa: CSVSEFGGRDTQYF
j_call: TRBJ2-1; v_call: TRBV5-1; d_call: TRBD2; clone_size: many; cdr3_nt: TGCGCCAGCAGCTTGAGGCTAGCGGGTTACAAGCTGTATGAGCAGTTCTTC; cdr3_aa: CASSLRLAGYKLYEQFF
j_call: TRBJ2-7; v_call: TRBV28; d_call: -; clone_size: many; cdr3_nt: TGTGCCAGCAGTTGGGTGGGCTACGAGCAGTACTTC; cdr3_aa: CASSWVGYEQYF
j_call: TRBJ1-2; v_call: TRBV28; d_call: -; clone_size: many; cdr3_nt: TGTGCCAGCAGTTTCGTGGGGGGTAAAGCTGGCTACACCTTC; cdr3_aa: CASSFVGGKAGYTF
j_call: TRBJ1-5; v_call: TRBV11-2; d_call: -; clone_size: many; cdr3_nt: TGTGCCAGCAGCTTAGCAGGGACTATCAATCAGCCCCAGCATTTT; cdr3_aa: CASSLAGTINQPQHF
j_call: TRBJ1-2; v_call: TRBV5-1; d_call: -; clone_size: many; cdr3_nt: TGCGCCAGCAGCTTGGGACAGGCCGGGGGAGTATACGGCTACACCTTC; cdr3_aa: CASSLGQAGGVYGYTF
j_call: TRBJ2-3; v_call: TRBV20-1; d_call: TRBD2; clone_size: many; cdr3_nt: TGCAGTGCTGGGGTAGCGGGAGTGAGGGTTCGGGGAGATACGCAGTATTTT; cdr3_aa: CSAGVAGVRVRGDTQYF
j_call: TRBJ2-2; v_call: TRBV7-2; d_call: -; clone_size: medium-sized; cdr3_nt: TGTGCCAGCAGCAACCCCGGCGGGGAGCTGTTTTTT; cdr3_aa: CASSNPGGELFF
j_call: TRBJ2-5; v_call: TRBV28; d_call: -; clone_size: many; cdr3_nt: TGTGCCAGCAGTGGGGGGTACCAAGAGACCCAGTACTTC; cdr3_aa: CASSGGYQETQYF
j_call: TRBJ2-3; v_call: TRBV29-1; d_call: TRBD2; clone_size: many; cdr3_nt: TGCAGCGTTGAAGATCACCTAGCGGGACCCAGCACAGATACGCAGTATTTT; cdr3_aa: CSVEDHLAGPSTDTQYF
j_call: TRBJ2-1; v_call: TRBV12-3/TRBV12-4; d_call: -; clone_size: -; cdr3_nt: TGTGCCAGCAGTCCGGGACTGCGATCCTACAATGAGCAGTTCTTC; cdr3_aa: CASSPGLRSYNEQFF
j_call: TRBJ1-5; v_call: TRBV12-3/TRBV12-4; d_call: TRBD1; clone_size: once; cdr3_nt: TGTGCCAGCAGTTTAATAGGGACAGGGGGAGGCAATCAGCCCCAGCATTTT; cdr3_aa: CASSLIGTGGGNQPQHF
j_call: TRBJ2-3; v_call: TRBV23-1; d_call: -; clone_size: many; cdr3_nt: TGCGCCAGCAGTCAATCGCTAAGGGTGGGGGGAGATACGCAGTATTTT; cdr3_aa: CASSQSLRVGGDTQYF
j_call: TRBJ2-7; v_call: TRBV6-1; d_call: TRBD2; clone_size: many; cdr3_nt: TGTGCCAGCAGTGAAGGCCCTAGCGGATACGAGCAGTACTTC; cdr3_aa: CASSEGPSGYEQYF
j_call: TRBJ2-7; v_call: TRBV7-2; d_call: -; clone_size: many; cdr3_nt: TGTGCCAGCAGCCCAAGGGGGAACTACGAGCAGTACTTC; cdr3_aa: CASSPRGNYEQYF
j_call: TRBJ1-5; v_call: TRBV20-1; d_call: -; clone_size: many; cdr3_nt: TGCAGTGCCTTTGACAGAAGGGGTCAGCCCCAGCATTTT; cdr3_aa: CSAFDRRGQPQHF
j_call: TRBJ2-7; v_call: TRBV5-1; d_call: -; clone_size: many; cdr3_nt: TGCGCCAGCAGCTGGGACAAGACCTACGAGCAGTACTTC; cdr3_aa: CASSWDKTYEQYF
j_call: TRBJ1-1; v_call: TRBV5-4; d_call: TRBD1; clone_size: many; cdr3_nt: TGTGCCAGCAGCGCCCCGGGACAGGGGGGCACTGAAGCTTTCTTT; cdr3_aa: CASSAPGQGGTEAFF
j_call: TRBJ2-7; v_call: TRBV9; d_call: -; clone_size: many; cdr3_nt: TGTGCCAGCAGCGTCCTTCCCAGGGATGGCGAGCAGTACTTC; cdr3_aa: CASSVLPRDGEQYF
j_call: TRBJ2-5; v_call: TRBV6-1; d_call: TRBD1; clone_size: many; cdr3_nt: TGTGCCAGCCGAGGACAGGCCCAAGAGACCCAGTACTTC; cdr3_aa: CASRGQAQETQYF
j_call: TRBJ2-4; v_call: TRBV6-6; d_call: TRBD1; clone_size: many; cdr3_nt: TGTGCCAGCAGTTACGAGGGGGCGGTCAAAAACATTCAGTACTTC; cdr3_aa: CASSYEGAVKNIQYF
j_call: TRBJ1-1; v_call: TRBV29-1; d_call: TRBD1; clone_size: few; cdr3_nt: TGCAGCGTTTACAGGGGACAGCCAAATGAAGCTTTCTTT; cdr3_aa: CSVYRGQPNEAFF
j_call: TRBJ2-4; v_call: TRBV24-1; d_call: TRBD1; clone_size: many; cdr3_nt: TGTGCCACCAGTGAGAAGGGGGCAAGGAAAAACATTCAGTACTTC; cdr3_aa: CATSEKGARKNIQYF
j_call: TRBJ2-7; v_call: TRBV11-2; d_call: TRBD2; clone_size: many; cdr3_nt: TGTGCCAGCAGCTTTAGCGGGAGCTCCTACGAGCAGTACTTC; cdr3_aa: CASSFSGSSYEQYF
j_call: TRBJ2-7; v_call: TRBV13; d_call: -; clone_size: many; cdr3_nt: TGTGCCAGCAGCCCACGAAACGGAGCACGCTACGAGCAGTACTTC; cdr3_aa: CASSPRNGARYEQYF
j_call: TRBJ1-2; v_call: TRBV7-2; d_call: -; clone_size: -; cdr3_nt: TGTGCCAGCAGCCCCCGCCTGGCTTACGGCTACACCTTC; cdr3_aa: CASSPRLAYGYTF
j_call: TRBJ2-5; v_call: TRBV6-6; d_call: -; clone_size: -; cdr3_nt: TGTGCCAGCAGTTACCAAGAGACCCAGTACTTC; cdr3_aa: CASSYQETQYF
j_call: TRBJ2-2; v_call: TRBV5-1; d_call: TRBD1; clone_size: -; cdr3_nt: TGCGCCAGCAGCTTGGCCCTTCGGACAGGGCCGCCCGGGGAGCTGTTTTTT; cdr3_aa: CASSLALRTGPPGELFF
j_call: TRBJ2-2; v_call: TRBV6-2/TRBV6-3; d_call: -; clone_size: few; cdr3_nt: TGTGCCAGCAGTTACGAGAGGGATGACACCGGGGAGCTGTTTTTT; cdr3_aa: CASSYERDDTGELFF
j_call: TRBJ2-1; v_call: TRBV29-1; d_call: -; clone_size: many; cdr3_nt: TGCAGCGTTGATGGGGATCAAAGCTCCTACAATGAGCAGTTCTTC; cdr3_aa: CSVDGDQSSYNEQFF
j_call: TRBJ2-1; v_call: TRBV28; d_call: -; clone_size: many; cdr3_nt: TGTGCCAGCAGTCCCCGGCCCGGACGGGGCCCTACCGGGCAGTTCTTC; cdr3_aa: CASSPRPGRGPTGQFF
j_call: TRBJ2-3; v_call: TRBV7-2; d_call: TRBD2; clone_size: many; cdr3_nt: TGTGCCAGCAGCTTGAGCGGGGGCACAGATACGCAGTATTTT; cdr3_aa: CASSLSGGTDTQYF
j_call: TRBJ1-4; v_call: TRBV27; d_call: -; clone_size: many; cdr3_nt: TGTGCCAGCAGTTTAAGGGCGAGGTTTAATGAAAAACTGTTTTTT; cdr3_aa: CASSLRARFNEKLFF
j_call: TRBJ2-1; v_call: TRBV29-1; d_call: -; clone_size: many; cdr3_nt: TGCAGCGTCCAGACTCTTACGAGGGAGCAGTTCTTC; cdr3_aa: CSVQTLTREQFF
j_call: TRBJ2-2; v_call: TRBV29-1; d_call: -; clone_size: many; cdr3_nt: TGCAGCGCCGAAAGTGGGGTCGTCACCGGGGAGCTGTTTTTT; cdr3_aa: CSAESGVVTGELFF